This T cell receptor (beta chain) is drawn from a study of T cell responses to AZD1222 COVID-19 vaccine. Unmatched junction bases numbered 5, after V lost 0 bases and J lost 5 bases. The CDR3 is made up of 14 amino acids. Germline loops: CDR1 GTSNPN, CDR2 SVGIG (reference sequence). TCRdb keeps only in-frame clones here, not all; method: immunoSEQ multiplex PCR. The sample consists of about 110,000 clones, nearly 90% of them appearing once. This TCR was recovered from an adult in good health. The V call is TRBV30, the J call TRBJ1-1, with 8 bases matching TRBD1. The sequences come from peripheral blood, collected on day 0 of AZD1222 vaccination. The CDR3 coding sequence is TGTGCCTGGAGTGTACCCAGGGGGCGGACTGAAGCTTTCTTT. This codes for CAWSVPRGRTEAFF.